The clone carrying this T cell receptor beta chain was counted between two and nine times. CDR1 and CDR2 (germline): SGHNT, YYREEE (reference sequence). This CDR3 region has 13 residues. The V and J ends lost 4 bases and 6 bases, in that order; junction bases with no gene match: 5. This specimen comes from a study of blood T cell repertoires in COVID-19. Source study methods: Reference gene primer amplification gave nucleated cell count estimates. The assay was immunoSEQ multiplex PCR, and TCRdb's table has in-frame clones only and misses some. The DNA was the basis for D and trimming; V, J and clone size are from that table. Here the sample spans approximately 82,000 clones, 85% to 95% being singletons.

Sequenced sample: peripheral blood. The source of this sequence is a woman aged 55-70 years with active COVID-19. The V and J genes are TRBV5-4 and TRBJ1-2; 8 positions match TRBD1. CDR3 bases: TGTGCCAGCAGCCAGGACAGGGAACATGGCTACACCTTC. Amino acid sequence: CASSQDREHGYTF.